Sequencing of this T cell receptor (beta chain) was carried out in a study of tumor-infiltrating lymphocytes in primary liver carcinoma. Study in general: Each of the samples returned roughly 3.65 to 7.5 million productive TCRbeta reads (a yield similar across tissue types). Broader study findings: Significantly larger top-250-clone fractions were found in tumors than in blood (p = 0.039).

On this clonotype itself: Its antigen is undetermined. The CDR3 carries no conserved terminal phenylalanine or tryptophan, so it likely arises from a read error.

Scientists recovered RNA and DNA together from around 20-30 mg of unsorted bulk tissue. Resecting the tumor surgically was how the patients' primary liver carcinoma was treated. A constant-region primer primed TCR beta cDNA synthesis from about 530 ng of total RNA. Modified slightly, ARM-PCR produced TCR beta libraries over three nested multiplex PCR rounds. TRBV1-TRBV30 forward primers paired with a C-beta reverse primer were used in the first two PCR rounds, which ran approximately 10 cycles each. TCRdb re-called the multiplex PCR reads with MiXCR, one entry per CDR3 protein. The sample contains 90,000 to 150,000 distinct CDR3 sequences, 65% to 75% of which appear only once. This CDR3 has 12 residues. CDR1 is SGHAT and CDR2 is FQNNGV in the germline V gene.

The sequenced sample consisted of tumor-adjacent normal liver tissue. The J gene is TRBJ2-5, the V gene TRBV11-2; D gene ambiguous. The source of this sequence is a woman in her sixties or seventies with primary liver carcinoma and hepatitis B virus infection. CDR3 coding DNA: TGTGCCAGCATCTTAGTCTCCGAGACCCAGTACCTC. It is translated as CASILVSETQYL.